These 15 T cell receptor beta chains originate from one sample sequenced in a study of blood T cell repertoires in COVID-19 (dated by TCRdb to 2018 to 2021). Library prep was done by the immunoSEQ multiplex PCR assay. The clones in this table, taken by TCRdb from immuneACCESS, are in-frame only. Not every clone is retained; where verified, under half of the shortfall comes from an unresolved V gene, and the cause of the rest is unknown. This sample gives roughly 280,000 clones in total; more than 75% of them show up just once. The ten largest clones take up roughly 5% of the sample. Sequenced material: peripheral blood. The receptors shown here come from an older woman with COVID-19, enrolled during active disease.

This clone was seen only once. The V and J genes are TRBV7-2 and TRBJ2-7, with 10 bases fitting TRBD1. Germline CDR1 is SGHTA and CDR2 is FQGNSA. V gave up 6 bases and J gave up 3 bases; unmatched junction bases: 20. The CDR3 sequence is 19 residues long. The CDR3 loop reads CASSLKPNALGQGNYEQYF. CDR3 nucleotide sequence: TGTGCCAGCAGTCTTAAGCCAAATGCCCTGGGACAGGGGAACTACGAGCAGTACTTC. Using reference TRBV7-2 and TRBJ2-7 for the parts outside the CDR3, the full variable domain is GAGVSQSPSNKVTEKGKDVELRCDPISGHTALYWYRQSLGQGLEFLIYFQGNSAPDKSGLPSDRFSAERTGGSVSTLTIQRTQQEDSAVYLCASSLKPNALGQGNYEQYFGPGTRLTVT.

This clone was observed a single time. This chain uses TRBV24-1 with TRBJ1-2, with D possibly being TRBD1 (6 bases). The CDR3 sequence is 15 residues long. The germline V gene encodes CDR1 KGHDR and CDR2 SFDVKD. With 4 bases removed from V and 8 bases from J, the gap between germline ends came to 19 bases. CDR3 sequence reads: CATSDRITGFGGYTF. CDR3 DNA: TGTGCCACCAGTGACAGGATAACAGGGTTTGGCGGCTACACCTTC.

This clone appeared a few times. This chain joins TRBV3-1 (or the pseudogene TRBV3-2) and TRBJ2-7; TRBD1 matches 7 bases. The ends lost 4 bases at V and 1 base at J; junction bases unmatched: 1. Germline V CDR1 and CDR2: LGHDT, YNNKEL (reference sequence). The CDR3 contains 13 residues. This CDR3 is CASSRQGSYEQYF. The CDR3 bases are TGTGCCAGCAGCCGACAGGGTTCCTACGAGCAGTACTTC.

The V gene is TRBV27, the J gene TRBJ2-5; unclear D gene. Germline assignment: CDR1 MNHEY and CDR2 SMNVEV (reference sequence). The CDR3 runs to 14 residues. Trimming removed 1 base at V and 3 bases at J, with 9 bases between. The CDR3 DNA sequence: TGTGCCAGCAGTTTATACGGTTACGAAGAGACCCAGTACTTC. It translates to CASSLYGYEETQYF.

This chain connects TRBV6-5 to TRBJ1-5, with D possibly being TRBD1 (5 bases). The length of the CDR3 is 14 residues. Germline V gene data show CDR1 as MNHEY and CDR2 as SVGAGI. The ends were cut back, 5 bases at V and 6 bases at J, with 14 bases in the middle. The CDR3 region is CASSIGEVSQPQHF. CDR3 nucleotides: TGTGCCAGCAGTATAGGGGAAGTCTCTCAGCCCCAGCATTTT.

This clone appeared a few times. The chain employs TRBV9 and TRBJ2-2; D gene ambiguous. The CDR3 runs to 16 residues. V was trimmed by 3 bases and J by 3 bases, leaving 15 bases between them. Germline CDR1 is SGDLS and CDR2 is YYNGEE. The CDR3 sequence: CASSEDNFQYTGELFF. The CDR3, as DNA: TGTGCCAGCAGCGAAGACAATTTTCAGTACACCGGGGAGCTGTTTTTT.

The chain couples TRBV4-1 to TRBJ1-2, with 10 positions matching TRBD1. The CDR3 consists of 16 residues. The J segment lost 8 bases and the V segment lost 1 base, leaving 10 bases of the junction unmatched. Germline CDR1 MGHRA, CDR2 YSYEKL. In DNA form, the CDR3 reads TGCGCCAGCAGCCAAGTAGGGGGGACAGGGGCAGGCGGCTACACCTTC. The encoded protein is CASSQVGGTGAGGYTF.

The gene calls are TRBV4-1 and TRBJ1-6, with 7 bases lining up with TRBD1. The CDR3 extends over 20 amino acids. Germline assignment: CDR1 MGHRA and CDR2 YSYEKL. Unmatched junction bases numbered 16, after V lost 2 bases and J lost 3 bases. The CDR3 DNA reads TGCGCCAGCAGCCAAAGTGAGGCAGGGGGAATATTGGACTATAATTCACCCCTCCACTTT. It encodes CASSQSEAGGILDYNSPLHF.

The chain combines TRBV6-2 or TRBV6-3 with TRBJ2-7; 9 nucleotides line up with TRBD2. The CDR3 contains 15 residues. Germline assignment: CDR1 MNHEY and CDR2 SVGEGT. Germline trimming cut 7 bases from V and 2 bases from J; bases unmatched to any gene: 9. The CDR3 coding sequence is TGTGCCAGCACCCCACGGGCTAGCGGGGCCTACGAGCAGTACTTC. Amino acids: CASTPRASGAYEQYF.

The rearrangement links TRBV9 to TRBJ2-1; D not resolved. Germline assignment: CDR1 SGDLS and CDR2 YYNGEE. The CDR3 covers 15 residues. V was trimmed by 3 bases and J by 0 bases, leaving 10 bases between them. The CDR3 region is CASSAYLSSYNEQFF. In DNA form, the CDR3 reads TGTGCCAGCAGCGCATACCTTAGCTCCTACAATGAGCAGTTCTTC. Full variable domain (missing parts from reference TRBV9 and TRBJ2-1): DSGVTQTPKHLITATGQRVTLRCSPRSGDLSVYWYQQSLDQGLQFLIQYYNGEERAKGNILERFSAQQFPDLHSELNLSSLELGDSALYFCASSAYLSSYNEQFFGPGTRLTVL.

The gene calls are TRBV24-1 and TRBJ2-2; TRBD1 matches 7 bases. Trimming took 4 bases from V and 7 from J; bases not matched to a gene: 2. The CDR3 loop spans 13 amino acids. CDR1 KGHDR and CDR2 SFDVKD come from the germline V gene. CDR3 sequence reads: CATSETGLGELFF. DNA of the CDR3: TGTGCCACCAGTGAGACAGGGCTCGGGGAGCTGTTTTTT.

The chain has TRBV7-3 and TRBJ2-1; D may be TRBD2 (5 bases). The CDR3 is 16 residues long. Germline V lookup: CDR1 SGHTA, CDR2 FQGTGA. Trimming left V 5 bases short and J 3 bases short, with 17 bases between. CDR3 in amino acids: CASSPQPGSFYNEQFF. The CDR3 nucleotides read TGTGCCAGCAGCCCCCAACCGGGAAGTTTCTACAATGAGCAGTTCTTC. Based on the CDR3 plus reference TRBV7-3 and TRBJ2-1, the full variable domain is GAGVSQTPSNKVTEKGKYVELRCDPISGHTALYWYRQSLGQGPEFLIYFQGTGAADDSGLPNDRFFAVRPEGSVSTLKIQRTERGDSAVYLCASSPQPGSFYNEQFFGPGTRLTVL.

V and J are TRBV28 and TRBJ2-7; TRBD1 aligns across 9 bases. The length of the CDR3 is 16 residues. The germline CDR1 and CDR2 sequences are MDHEN and SYDVKM. V dropped 5 bases and J dropped 3; count of bases not matched to a gene: 11. CDR3: CASSATGGRTHYEQYF. In DNA, the CDR3 is TGTGCCAGCAGTGCAACAGGGGGCCGAACACACTACGAGCAGTACTTC.

This chain joins TRBV10-3 and TRBJ1-6; 7 bases map to TRBD1. The CDR3 has 15 residues. J gave up 7 bases and V 6 bases, and 9 bases lay outside the gene matches. CDR1 and CDR2 from the germline V gene are ENHRY and SYGVKD. CDR3 nucleotide sequence: TGTGCCATCAGCGACCGGACAGGCGAGAATTCACCCCTCCACTTT. It specifies CAISDRTGENSPLHF.

This clone was found once. This sequence joins TRBV28 and TRBJ2-7; D possibly corresponds to TRBD2 (6 bases). Germline assignment: CDR1 MDHEN and CDR2 SYDVKM. Trimming stripped 3 bases from V and 0 bases from J, with 15 bases between. The CDR3 runs to 16 residues. CDR3 amino acids: CASSLSPGLSSYEQYF. CDR3 coding DNA: TGTGCCAGCAGTTTGTCACCGGGACTGAGCTCCTACGAGCAGTACTTC.